Below are 29 T cell receptor beta chains sequenced from a single sample in a study of CD8 T cells in Susac syndrome (dated by TCRdb to between 2019 and 2020). The library was made by the immunoSEQ multiplex PCR assay. RNA was extracted using the RNeasy kit, and roughly 0.5 to 1 ug of the RNA was reverse transcribed with random hexamers. TCRdb reprocessing: public reads trimmed at Q25 with fastp, clones called with MiXCR, in-frame beta chains kept. Rows are unified per CDR3 protein, each entry keeping the most common DNA and genes. The sample table shows some 130,000 distinct CDR3 sequences, and approximately 95% are seen once. Over 0.15% of the sample rests with the top ten. The material sequenced was CD8+ T cells from PBMCs. All receptors derive from a human donor with Susac syndrome.

The chain combines TRBV9 with TRBJ2-3; 7 bases agree with TRBD2. CDR3 length: 14 amino acids. Trimming at V came to 9 bases and at J to 2 bases, leaving 9 bases not matched to a gene. Per germline, CDR1 SGDLS and CDR2 YYNGEE. In DNA, the CDR3 is TGTGCCACGTCCTCTAGCGGATTCACAGATACGCAGTATTTT. Protein sequence: CATSSSGFTDTQYF.

The chain couples TRBV5-1 to TRBJ2-5; D perhaps matches TRBD2 (6 bases). Germline-derived CDR1 and CDR2 are SGHRS and YFSETQ. The CDR3 loop spans 12 amino acids. The ends were cut back, 7 bases at V and 7 bases at J, with 14 bases in the middle. CDR3 in DNA: TGCGCCAGCGGGGAAGCCGGGGGGACCCAGTACTTC. This codes for CASGEAGGTQYF.

The chain is built from TRBV9 and TRBJ2-7, with 9 bases that match TRBD1. J was trimmed by 3 bases and V by 4 bases; bases with no gene match: 5. The CDR3 is made up of 14 amino acids. In germline, CDR1 is SGDLS, CDR2 YYNGEE. Here the CDR3 reads CASSYAGQGYEQYF. The CDR3, as DNA: TGTGCCAGCAGCTACGCGGGACAGGGCTACGAGCAGTACTTC.

This chain connects TRBV7-9 to TRBJ2-3, with TRBD1 matching over 7 bases. The length of the CDR3 is 16 residues. Germline values: CDR1 SEHNR, CDR2 FQNEAQ (reference sequence). Unmatched junction bases numbered 10, after V lost 5 bases and J lost 2 bases. CDR3 sequence: CASSQQWGQSTDTQYF. The CDR3 DNA reads as TGTGCCAGCAGCCAACAGTGGGGACAGTCCACAGATACGCAGTATTTT.

The CDR3 DNA follows: TGTGCCACCAGCCCAATGCGCGGGAACACAGATACGCAGTATTTT. Amino acid sequence: CATSPMRGNTDTQYF. The gene calls are TRBV15 and TRBJ2-3; D perhaps matches TRBD2 (6 bases). Germline CDR1 LNHNV, CDR2 YYDKDF (reference sequence). This CDR3 is built from 15 residues. Trimming left V 5 bases short and J 2 bases short, with 14 bases between.

This chain joins TRBV30 and TRBJ1-2, with TRBD1 identical over 7 bases. The CDR3 has 12 residues. In germline, CDR1 is GTSNPN, CDR2 SVGIG (reference sequence). V gave up 5 bases and J gave up 2 bases; unmatched junction bases: 2. The CDR3 sequence: CAWEGQNYGYTF. The CDR3 coding sequence is TGTGCCTGGGAGGGACAGAACTATGGCTACACCTTC.

This rearrangement joins TRBV28 to TRBJ2-1; no definite D call. Germline values: CDR1 MDHEN, CDR2 SYDVKM. There are 13 residues in the CDR3. Trimming stripped 9 bases from V and 0 bases from J, with 9 bases between. The CDR3 is CASKQSSYNEQFF. The CDR3 DNA reads as TGTGCCAGTAAACAGAGCTCCTACAATGAGCAGTTCTTC.

This CDR3 reads CASRLLAGGPSSIQYF. CDR3 DNA: TGTGCCAGCAGACTCCTAGCGGGAGGGCCCTCAAGCATTCAGTACTTC. The genes are TRBV6-1 and TRBJ2-4; 12 bases line up with TRBD2. This CDR3 contains 16 residues. With 6 bases clipped from V and 9 bases from J, the junction kept 12 bases outside the gene matches. Germline CDR1 reads MNHNS; CDR2 reads SASEGT.

The chain recombines TRBV19 with TRBJ1-1; D call uncertain. The CDR3 sequence is 15 residues long. CDR1 is LNHDA and CDR2 is SQIVND in the germline V gene (reference sequence). The V end lost 1 base, the J end lost 4 bases, and 13 bases lay between the germline ends. This chain's CDR3 is CASSIAAGSGTEAFF. The CDR3 nucleotides read TGTGCCAGTAGTATAGCGGCGGGGTCTGGCACTGAAGCTTTCTTT.

The chain joins TRBV2 to TRBJ2-1; 9 bases are a match to TRBD2. V dropped 8 bases and J dropped 9; count of bases not matched to a gene: 14. Germline CDR1 and CDR2: SNHLY and FYNNEI. This CDR3 is built from 15 residues. CDR3 in DNA: TGTGCCAGCTGGGGGGTAGCGGGAGTCTTGGGTGAGCAGTTCTTC. Protein product: CASWGVAGVLGEQFF.

The chain is built from TRBV13 and TRBJ2-3; 14 bases are a match to TRBD2. This CDR3 region has 19 residues. Germline V CDR1 and CDR2: PRHDT, FYEKMQ (reference sequence). After removal of 5 bases from V and 5 bases from J, the junction contained 15 bases not matched to a gene. CDR3 sequence (DNA): TGTGCCAGCAGCCCCCCGAGGGGACTAGCGGGAGCCCACGGAGATACGCAGTATTTT. Amino acid sequence: CASSPPRGLAGAHGDTQYF.

In its sample, this clonotype was seen a few times. The chain joins TRBV27 to TRBJ2-6; no clear D. CDR3 length: 14 amino acids. V lost 3 bases, J lost 0 bases, and 3 bases lay in between. Germline assignment: CDR1 MNHEY and CDR2 SMNVEV (reference sequence). The CDR3 here is CASSFSSGANVLTF. The CDR3 region has the DNA TGTGCCAGCAGTTTTTCCTCTGGGGCCAACGTCCTGACTTTC.

On this clonotype: Relative to the germline gene, one junction end is altered; a read error may explain this. This rearrangement joins TRBV5-1 to TRBJ2-7; perhaps TRBD2 as D (6 bases). The CDR3 extends over 13 amino acids. Looked up from germline, CDR1 is SGHRS and CDR2 is YFSETQ. In nucleotides, the CDR3 is TGTGCCAGCAGTTTTGGCGGGGCCTACGAGCAGTACTTC. Protein: CASSFGGAYEQYF.

The V and J genes are TRBV12-3 or TRBV12-4 and TRBJ1-1; D gene unclear. Trimming pared 1 base from V and 5 bases from J, leaving 14 bases between. The CDR3 consists of 15 residues. The CDR3 region has the DNA TGTGCCAGCAGTTTAGAGTCGCCCCTCTATACTGAAGCTTTCTTT. Translation: CASSLESPLYTEAFF.

The CDR3 loop is CASSSPGGTQEEEQYF. CDR3 coding DNA: TGTGCCAGCAGTTCCCCGGGTGGGACACAGGAGGAAGAGCAGTACTTC. The V call is TRBV6-5, the J call TRBJ2-7, with D maybe TRBD1 (6 bases). Looked up from germline, CDR1 is MNHEY and CDR2 is SVGAGI. The CDR3 has 16 residues. The V gene lost 4 bases and the J gene lost 7 bases, with 23 bases spanning the gap.

The J gene is TRBJ1-2, the V gene TRBV9; tentative D call: TRBD1 (5 bases). Trimming took 4 bases from V and 3 from J, leaving 10 bases between them. This CDR3 has 13 amino acids. Germline CDR1 is SGDLS and CDR2 is YYNGEE. The CDR3 sequence: CASSSGADYGYTF. CDR3 bases: TGTGCCAGCAGCAGCGGGGCGGACTATGGCTACACCTTC.

This clonotype has only one observation. The rearrangement uses TRBV7-7 and TRBJ2-2; perhaps TRBD1 as D (6 bases). The CDR3 contains 11 residues. Germline V CDR1 and CDR2: SSHAT, FNYEAQ (reference sequence). Written as DNA, the CDR3 is TGTGCTACCAGGGGCACCGGGGAGCTGTTTTTT. Its protein is CATRGTGELFF.

The chain carries TRBV27 and TRBJ2-7, with D uncertain. The CDR3 length is 11 residues. Per germline, CDR1 MNHEY and CDR2 SMNVEV (reference sequence). Trimming removed 10 bases at V and 3 bases at J, with 10 bases between. CDR3 bases: TGTGCCACCACTTGGGGCTACGAGCAGTACTTC. It codes for CATTWGYEQYF.

Only one count was recorded for this clonotype. The CDR3 region is CASSPMSDRVHDGYTF. The CDR3, as DNA: TGTGCCAGCAGCCCAATGTCTGACAGGGTGCATGATGGCTACACCTTC. J is TRBJ1-2 and V is TRBV13; TRBD1 agrees at 7 bases. CDR1 PRHDT and CDR2 FYEKMQ come from the germline V gene (reference sequence). This CDR3 has 16 amino acids. With V trimmed by 5 bases and J by 6 bases, 15 bases remained unmatched.

V and J are TRBV27 and TRBJ1-1; no clear D. The CDR3 covers 13 residues. V dropped 3 bases and J dropped 5 bases, with 10 bases sitting between them. CDR1 is MNHEY, CDR2 SMNVEV, per germline (reference sequence). DNA of the CDR3: TGTGCCAGCAGTTTTCCTCCATGGACTGAAGCTTTCTTT. Amino acid sequence: CASSFPPWTEAFF.

This clonotype was counted between two and nine times. The V gene is TRBV4-2, the J gene TRBJ1-5; D remains ambiguous. V lost 0 bases, J lost 7 bases, and 10 bases lay in between. Per germline, CDR1 LGHNA and CDR2 YNFKEQ. CDR3 length equals 14 residues. CDR3 nucleotides: TGTGCCAGCAGCCAAGACGTCGGCGGACAGCCCCAGCATTTT. It is translated as CASSQDVGGQPQHF.

The chain links TRBV20-1 to TRBJ2-7; D possibly matches TRBD1 or TRBD2 (6 bases each). The V and J ends lost 5 bases and 0 bases respectively, with 20 bases between them. Per the germline V gene, CDR1 is DFQATT and CDR2 is SNEGSKA (reference sequence). The CDR3 is 16 residues long. CDR3 nucleotide sequence: TGCAGTGCTGTCCCTGGGGCGGGGACAAACTCCTACGAGCAGTACTTC. Amino acids: CSAVPGAGTNSYEQYF.

The chain links TRBV5-4 to TRBJ2-7; a possible D gene is TRBD1 (5 bases). V was clipped by 3 bases and J by 0 bases, with 16 bases between them. The CDR3 extends over 16 amino acids. CDR1 SGHNT and CDR2 YYREEE come from the germline V gene (reference sequence). The CDR3 bases are TGTGCCAGCAGCTCCTCTCTAGGGGAAAGCTCCTACGAGCAGTACTTC. Its protein product is CASSSSLGESSYEQYF.

The rearrangement joins TRBV29-1 to TRBJ1-1, with D unclear. The V end lost 7 bases, the J end lost 7 bases, and 13 bases lay between the germline ends. Germline assignment: CDR1 SQVTM and CDR2 ANQGSEA. The CDR3 is 11 amino acids. The CDR3 loop is CSAATSNEAFF. The CDR3 nucleotides are TGCAGCGCCGCTACATCGAATGAAGCTTTCTTT. Supplemented by reference TRBV29-1 and TRBJ1-1, the full variable domain reads SAVISQKPSRDICQRGTSLTIQCQVDSQVTMMFWYRQQPGQSLTLIATANQGSEATYESGFVIDKFPISRPNLTFSTLTVSNMSPEDSSIYLCSAATSNEAFFGQGTRLTVV.

In this sample, this clonotype turned up a few times. The junction shows a germline mismatch at one end, possibly a read error. V usage is TRBV7-7 and J usage is TRBJ2-3; the D is unclear. The germline gives CDR1 SSHAT, CDR2 FNYEAQ (reference sequence). CDR3 length: 13 amino acids. The CDR3 DNA reads as TGTGCTAGCAGCTTAGGTCTGGCAGATACGCAGTATTTT. As protein: CASSLGLADTQYF.

This chain uses TRBV27 with TRBJ1-2, with 7 bases lining up with TRBD1. Germline V lookup: CDR1 MNHEY, CDR2 SMNVEV (reference sequence). The CDR3 has 16 residues. J was trimmed by 3 bases and V by 6 bases; bases with no gene match: 13. CDR3 in DNA: TGTGCCAGCAGAATGTTCAGGGGGACGGTTGACTATGGCTACACCTTC. Translated: CASRMFRGTVDYGYTF.

The chain recombines TRBV19 with TRBJ2-3; 8 positions agree with TRBD1. The length of the CDR3 is 11 residues. CDR1 and CDR2 from the germline V gene are LNHDA and SQIVND (reference sequence). The CDR3 protein is CGTGFADTQYF. The CDR3 DNA sequence: TGTGGGACAGGGTTTGCAGATACGCAGTATTTT.

V and J are TRBV7-9 and TRBJ1-4; 8 nucleotides align to TRBD1. Germline CDR1 is SEHNR and CDR2 is FQNEAQ (reference sequence). The length of the CDR3 is 18 residues. J lost 5 bases, V lost 4 bases, and 15 bases had no gene match. The CDR3 loop is CASSWPGQAARGNEKLFF. The CDR3 DNA reads TGTGCCAGCAGCTGGCCGGGACAGGCCGCCCGGGGGAATGAAAAACTGTTTTTT. Full variable domain (rest looked up from reference TRBV7-9 and TRBJ1-4): DTGVSQNPRHKITKRGQNVTFRCDPISEHNRLYWYRQTLGQGPEFLTYFQNEAQLEKSRLLSDRFSAERPKGSFSTLEIQRTEQGDSAMYLCASSWPGQAARGNEKLFFGSGTQLSVL.

The chain joins TRBV29-1 to TRBJ2-5, with 12 bases matching TRBD1. J gave up 2 bases and V 7 bases, and 2 bases lay outside the gene matches. The length of the CDR3 is 13 residues. Germline values: CDR1 SQVTM, CDR2 ANQGSEA. In DNA form, the CDR3 reads TGCAGCGGGGGACAGGGGGCACAAGAGACCCAGTACTTC. Translating it yields CSGGQGAQETQYF.